This T cell receptor beta chain was identified in a study of cytomegalovirus exposure and HLA in healthy donors. Across the study: One earlier analysis, a look at about 179 million T cells, found about 110 million unique TCR beta sequences. Study findings and constraints: Reports credit the classifier with highly specific, highly sensitive diagnosis of cytomegalovirus status. Reports indicate that TCR beta sequences accurately predicted the HLA-A and HLA-B alleles of most subjects. Most of the CMV-associated TCR beta chains (in a later analysis) appeared to be HLA-restricted.

As concerns this clone: Its antigen is not identified.

Amplification used 60 Vbeta primers and 13 Jbeta primers. Measured with immunoSEQ multiplex PCR; TCRdb has only the in-frame clones, and not every one. The sample lists tens of thousands of clones; around 82% were seen once. CDR1 and CDR2 (germline): MGHDK, SYGVNS. This CDR3 is built from 12 residues. The V end was cut by 5 bases, the J end by 4 bases, with 6 bases between. The sample comprised PBMCs. The V call is TRBV25-1, the J call TRBJ2-1, with unresolved D. This TCR came from a male donor in good health and CMV-seronegative. The CDR3 DNA sequence: TGTGCCAGCAGTCTGGAGTACAATGAGCAGTTCTTC. This encodes CASSLEYNEQFF.